This entry lists 29 T cell receptor beta chains sequenced from one sample in a study of post-analysis software for immune sequencing data. Study-level results: Controls showed lower frequencies than patients for five TRBV segments, and TRBV5-6, TRBV5-1 and TRBV20-1 were among these.

Unique molecular identifiers were built into the TCR beta cDNA libraries. TCRdb ran MiXCR on the PCR reads and lists one entry per CDR3 protein. The sample carries 650,000 to 850,000 distinct CDR3 sequences, under 60% recorded once. No antigen has been identified for these receptors. The specimen sequenced was blood. These TCRs come from a girl between 5 and 17 years old with multiple sclerosis.

V is TRBV10-2 and J is TRBJ2-3; 9 bases line up with TRBD2. This CDR3 has 16 residues. V lost 3 bases to trimming and J lost 6 bases; unmatched junction nucleotides: 10. CDR1 and CDR2 from the germline V gene are WSHSY and SAAADI. CDR3 amino acids: CASSESWRGGSDTQYF. The CDR3 DNA reads as TGCGCCAGCAGTGAATCTTGGCGGGGGGGGTCGGATACGCAGTATTTT.

A few counts support this clonotype. The V call is TRBV6-1, the J call TRBJ2-1, with 13 bases identical to TRBD2. The CDR3 has 20 residues. Germline V gene sequence: CDR1 MNHNS, CDR2 SASEGT. With 6 bases clipped from V and 2 bases from J, the junction kept 16 bases outside the gene matches. The CDR3 coding sequence is TGTGCCAGCAGAATTGGGATACTAGCGGGAGGGCATTTAACCTACAATGAGCAGTTCTTC. It encodes CASRIGILAGGHLTYNEQFF.

This clonotype has only a few counts. The chain combines TRBV7-9 with TRBJ2-5, with a weak D call TRBD2 (6 bases). V lost 5 bases, J lost 5 bases, and 24 bases lay in between. Germline V gives CDR1 SEHNR, CDR2 FQNEAQ (reference sequence). The CDR3 extends over 17 amino acids. CDR3 sequence: CASSGWTNGSRAETQYF. The CDR3 nucleotides are TGTGCCAGCAGCGGGTGGACTAACGGGAGTAGGGCGGAGACCCAGTACTTC.

The chain joins TRBV12-3 or TRBV12-4 to TRBJ1-2; no reliable D call. Trimming shortened V by 4 bases and J by 5 bases, and 11 bases separated the two germline ends. This CDR3 contains 13 residues. The CDR3 DNA reads as TGTGCCAGCAGTTCACCGCCCCGGTATGGCTACACCTTC. Encoded protein: CASSSPPRYGYTF.

This chain uses TRBV5-4 with TRBJ1-6; a weak D match, TRBD1 (5 bases). The CDR3 is 14 residues long. V shed 5 bases and J shed 10 bases, with 16 bases lying between them. Germline V CDR1 and CDR2: SGHNT, YYREEE (reference sequence). CDR3 sequence (DNA): TGTGCCAGCAGTCCGACAGCTTCGGGGTCACCCCTCCACTTT. Its protein is CASSPTASGSPLHF.

The chain recombines TRBV4-1 with TRBJ2-7; no clear D gene. The CDR3 has 15 residues. The V gene lost 1 base and the J gene lost 0 bases, with 10 bases spanning the gap. Germline V lookup: CDR1 MGHRA, CDR2 YSYEKL. CDR3 sequence: CASSQAHLSSYEQYF. CDR3 sequence (DNA): TGCGCCAGCAGCCAAGCGCACCTAAGCTCCTACGAGCAGTACTTC.

CDR3 sequence reads: CATSDLGGQFF. The CDR3 DNA reads as TGTGCCACCAGTGATTTGGGGGGGCAGTTCTTC. The chain is built from TRBV24-1 and TRBJ2-1, with D possibly being TRBD1 or TRBD2 (5 bases each). Trimming shortened V by 0 bases and J by 12 bases, and 5 bases separated the two germline ends. The CDR3 has 11 amino acids. In germline, CDR1 is KGHDR, CDR2 SFDVKD.

This clonotype was recorded a few times. CDR3 in amino acids: CASSPDRTLAKNIQYF. The CDR3 coding sequence is TGTGCCAGCAGTCCGGACAGAACTCTAGCCAAAAACATTCAGTACTTC. The chain is built from TRBV6-5 and TRBJ2-4; a weak D match, TRBD1 (6 bases). Germline assignment: CDR1 MNHEY and CDR2 SVGAGI. The CDR3 totals 16 residues. V dropped 5 bases and J dropped 0 bases, with 14 bases sitting between them.

As regards this clonotype: The germline gene is not matched at one end of the junction; a read error may be the cause. This chain's CDR3 is CRASAGSLEQYF. In nucleotides, the CDR3 is TGCAGGGCTAGTGCGGGGAGCCTGGAGCAGTACTTC. This sequence joins TRBV20-1 and TRBJ2-7; maybe TRBD2 (6 bases). Germline V CDR1 and CDR2: DFQATT, SNEGSKA (reference sequence). CDR3 length: 12 amino acids.

The chain links TRBV28 to TRBJ2-3; D assignment may be TRBD1 or TRBD2 (6 bases each). The germline V gene has CDR1 MDHEN and CDR2 SYDVKM. The CDR3 is 15 residues long. V dropped 7 bases and J dropped 4 bases, with 18 bases sitting between them. CDR3 sequence (DNA): TGTGCCAGCACCCTGGGGGGCCGTTTGGCAGATACGCAGTATTTT. It specifies CASTLGGRLADTQYF.

The chain employs TRBV5-1 and TRBJ2-4; D unresolved. The DNA end favors TRBJ2-5, so the J call may be wrong. This CDR3 spans 15 amino acids. Germline assignment: CDR1 SGHRS and CDR2 YFSETQ. CDR3 coding DNA: TGCGCCAGCAGCGAGTGGGCAGGAGCCGACCGGACCCAGTACTTC. Its protein is CASSEWAGADRTQYF.

The J gene is TRBJ2-3, the V gene TRBV29-1; 9 bases match TRBD2. The CDR3 has 14 amino acids. Germline lookup yields CDR1 SQVTM and CDR2 ANQGSEA. The V and J ends lost 5 bases and 2 bases, in that order; junction bases with no gene match: 5. The CDR3 nucleotides read TGCAGCGTTCTGACTAGCGGTGTCACAGATACGCAGTATTTT. The encoded protein is CSVLTSGVTDTQYF.

The CDR3 nucleotides read TGTGCCAGCAGCTTAGCCGGCAGGGATCCTGAAGCTTTCTTT. Amino acids: CASSLAGRDPEAFF. The chain joins TRBV7-2 to TRBJ1-1, with D possibly matching TRBD1 (5 bases). V was trimmed by 0 bases and J by 6 bases, leaving 11 bases between them. This CDR3 has 14 residues. The germline V gene has CDR1 SGHTA and CDR2 FQGNSA.

A few counts support this clonotype. The chain is built from TRBV12-5 and TRBJ2-5; TRBD2 matches 13 bases. Per the germline V gene, CDR1 is LGHNT and CDR2 is FRNRAP. J was trimmed by 8 bases and V by 5 bases; bases with no gene match: 8. The CDR3 sequence is 15 residues long. CDR3 loop: CASGTGTSGIGTQYF. For the CDR3, the DNA is TGTGCTAGTGGTACGGGGACTAGCGGGATTGGTACCCAGTACTTC.

This clonotype has a handful of counts. This chain uses TRBV9 with TRBJ2-7; tentative D call: TRBD2 (6 bases). Germline CDR1 and CDR2: SGDLS and YYNGEE. V dropped 0 bases and J dropped 1 base, with 8 bases sitting between them. The CDR3 runs to 14 residues. The CDR3 sequence is CASSVGRVSYEQYF. The CDR3 DNA sequence: TGTGCCAGCAGCGTAGGGAGGGTATCCTACGAGCAGTACTTC.

The chain uses TRBV29-1 and TRBJ2-7; D unresolved. This CDR3 region has 13 residues. V lost 6 bases and J 1 base, leaving 13 bases between the germline ends. The V gene's germline CDR1 is SQVTM and CDR2 ANQGSEA. The CDR3 sequence: CSVSPDGSYEQYF. CDR3 in DNA: TGCAGCGTCAGCCCGGACGGTTCCTACGAGCAGTACTTC.

The table lists this clonotype with a few counts. The chain employs TRBV29-1 and TRBJ2-1, with 7 bases aligning to TRBD2. The CDR3 totals 15 residues. CDR1 and CDR2 from the germline V gene are SQVTM and ANQGSEA. Trimming cost V 6 bases and J 0 bases; bases outside gene matches: 8. CDR3 in amino acids: CSVNQLASSYNEQFF. CDR3 in DNA: TGCAGCGTCAACCAACTAGCGAGCTCCTACAATGAGCAGTTCTTC.

This clonotype occurred many times. This rearrangement joins TRBV20-1 to TRBJ2-7; D is possibly TRBD1 (5 bases). Between the trimmed V and J ends, which lost 3 bases and 2 bases, there was a span of 11 bases. Germline V gene lookup returns CDR1 DFQATT and CDR2 SNEGSKA (reference sequence). This CDR3 spans 13 amino acids. CDR3 DNA sequence: TGCAGTGCTAGCCCGGTAGGGGCCTACGAGCAGTACTTC. Amino acid sequence: CSASPVGAYEQYF.

The chain combines TRBV16 with TRBJ1-2; a possible D gene is TRBD1 (5 bases). CDR3 length: 16 residues. Trimming shortened V by 4 bases and J by 1 base, and 16 bases separated the two germline ends. The germline V gene has CDR1 KGHSY and CDR2 FQNENV. The CDR3: CASSPQGLNYNYGYTF. The CDR3 region has the DNA TGTGCCAGCAGCCCCCAGGGACTTAACTATAACTATGGCTACACCTTC.

The chain uses TRBV5-6 and TRBJ2-7; TRBD1 matches at 9 bases. From germline, CDR1 is SGHDT and CDR2 YYEEEE. The CDR3 spans 16 residues. Germline trimming cut 7 bases from V and 1 base from J; bases unmatched to any gene: 12. Here the CDR3 reads CASSWAGGQGSYEQYF. CDR3 nucleotide sequence: TGTGCCAGCTCGTGGGCTGGGGGACAGGGTTCCTACGAGCAGTACTTC.

This clonotype was seen only a few times. The rearrangement joins TRBV12-3 or TRBV12-4 to TRBJ2-1; the D call may be TRBD1 or TRBD2 (5 bases each). The CDR3 runs to 14 residues. V lost 2 bases and J lost 8, with 13 bases in between. This chain's CDR3 is CASSLIGARDEQFF. The CDR3 coding sequence is TGTGCCAGCAGTTTAATCGGGGCGCGGGATGAGCAGTTCTTC.

This sequence joins TRBV6-5 and TRBJ1-2; TRBD1 is a possible D gene (5 bases). CDR1 and CDR2 (germline): MNHEY, SVGAGI. V was clipped by 3 bases and J by 0 bases, with 14 bases between them. The CDR3 covers 16 residues. CDR3 amino acids: CASSYRGGGSNYGYTF. In DNA form, the CDR3 reads TGTGCCAGCAGTTATAGGGGCGGGGGTTCTAACTATGGCTACACCTTC.

This chain links TRBV15 with TRBJ1-1, with D uncertain. Trimming took off 0 bases at V and 2 bases at J, with 4 bases between the two ends. From germline, CDR1 is LNHNV and CDR2 YYDKDF (reference sequence). This CDR3 spans 13 amino acids. The CDR3 is CATSRDLNTEAFF. As DNA, the CDR3 is TGTGCCACCAGCAGAGATTTAAACACTGAAGCTTTCTTT. Complete variable domain (other parts from reference TRBV15 and TRBJ1-1): DAMVIQNPRYQVTQFGKPVTLSCSQTLNHNVMYWYQQKSSQAPKLLFHYYDKDFNNEADTPDNFQSRRPNTSFCFLDIRSPGLGDTAMYLCATSRDLNTEAFFGQGTRLTVV.

This clonotype appeared many times. This chain joins TRBV6-4 and TRBJ2-3; D is unresolved. CDR3 length: 13 residues. V was pared by 0 bases and J by 6 bases, with 7 bases between. The germline V gene encodes CDR1 MRHNA and CDR2 SNTAGT. The CDR3 spells CASSDSEFDTQYF. Written as DNA, the CDR3 is TGTGCCAGCAGTGACTCAGAGTTTGATACGCAGTATTTT.

This clonotype was counted at least ten times. CDR3 amino acids: CASSPQREATQYF. The CDR3 region has the DNA TGTGCCAGCAGCCCCCAGCGGGAGGCTACGCAGTATTTT. The V and J genes are TRBV28 and TRBJ2-3; 9 bases match TRBD2. Trimming removed 6 bases from V and 8 bases from J; junction bases left unmatched: 6. Per germline, CDR1 MDHEN and CDR2 SYDVKM. This CDR3 has 13 residues.

The chain recombines TRBV20-1 with TRBJ1-2, with 9 bases aligning to TRBD1. The CDR3 is 12 amino acids. J was trimmed by 5 bases and V by 5 bases; bases with no gene match: 3. CDR1 and CDR2 (germline): DFQATT, SNEGSKA (reference sequence). This CDR3 reads CSAQTGGYGYTF. Written as DNA, the CDR3 is TGCAGTGCTCAGACAGGGGGATATGGCTACACCTTC.

The chain uses TRBV7-6 and TRBJ2-7; tentatively, D is TRBD1 (6 bases). V lost 1 base and J lost 0, with 7 bases in between. The CDR3 has 14 residues. The V gene's germline CDR1 is SGHVS and CDR2 FNYEAQ. CDR3 nucleotide sequence: TGTGCCAGCAGCTTAGGGACAGACTCCTACGAGCAGTACTTC. This encodes CASSLGTDSYEQYF.

The V gene is TRBV10-2, the J gene TRBJ2-7, with 9 nucleotides matching TRBD1. Germline assignment: CDR1 WSHSY and CDR2 SAAADI. The CDR3 length is 14 residues. With 5 bases clipped from V and 2 bases from J, the junction kept 4 bases outside the gene matches. The CDR3 nucleotides are TGCGCCAGCAGTTGGGGGGACAGGGCCTACGAGCAGTACTTC. Amino acid sequence: CASSWGDRAYEQYF.

In DNA, the CDR3 is TGTGCCAGCAGTGACTCGAAGCTGTCTAGCGGAGAAAGCACAGATACGCAGTATTTT. Amino acid sequence: CASSDSKLSSGESTDTQYF. V is TRBV6-4 and J is TRBJ2-3; the match to TRBD2 covers 7 bases. V gave up 0 bases and J gave up 0 bases; unmatched junction bases: 12. CDR1 MRHNA and CDR2 SNTAGT come from the germline V gene. The CDR3 consists of 19 residues.